This is a list of T cell receptor beta chains from one sample in a study of blood T cell repertoires in COVID-19. TCRdb keeps only in-frame clones here, not all; method: immunoSEQ multiplex PCR. This table holds a few hundred thousand clones, about 89% found once. The sample was peripheral blood. The receptors stem from a woman aged 50 to 60 with acute or convalescent COVID-19. CDR3s include the opening cysteine and the closing phenylalanine or tryptophan. The order of the fields is V gene, clone size, CDR3 protein. A clone size is listed for some rows: how often the clone was seen (once, few, many), or a class if it is expanded.

>TRBV6-5|.
CASRSGGPYNEQFF
>TRBV30|few
CAWSNRDRVSSPLHF
>TRBV19|.
CASTTWQDGSQPQHF
>TRBV4-1|.
CASSQARGGTNEKLFF
>TRBV5-6|.
CASSFGQGGMNTEAFF
>TRBV6-5|.
CASLDRVSAYGYTF
>TRBV30|once
CAWGPGLAGAYEQFF
>TRBV5-4|few
CASSSGLAGGAGDTQYF
>TRBV28|.
CASSLYKGPGAGANVLTF
>TRBV4-1|.
CASSLRAAGSGNTIYF
>TRBV19|.
CASSQVNNEQFF
>TRBV7-3|.
CASSQTSGNNEQFF
>TRBV11-3|.
CASSLVRGQVEAFF
>TRBV6-1|.
CASSETGTLQPQHF
>TRBV19|.
CASSSLAGSYNEQFF
>TRBV7-2|.
CASSPAGVGYEQYF
>TRBV30|few
CAWRGQGASYGYTF
>TRBV7-7|.
CASSFSGSGADTQYF
>TRBV10-3|.
CAINKAGSRHEQYF
>TRBV29-1|once
CSGRIRRAETQYF
>TRBV2|.
CASSVNGLEGYTF
>TRBV6-2/TRBV6-3|.
CASSDGQGRETQYF
>TRBV5-6|.
CASSFGSPGNQPQHF
>TRBV13|.
CASSLDRGGTEAFF
>TRBV27|.
CASSFANRAWEKLFF
>TRBV7-2|.
CASSLVTGENEQFF
>TRBV28|.
CASSFPRAGADTGELFF
>TRBV11-2|.
CASSPDGGYEQYF
>TRBV3-1/TRBV3-2|.
CASRPRRAPGELFF
>TRBV6-2/TRBV6-3|.
CASSYLAGLNEQFF
>TRBV13|.
CASSSRWGANEQFF
>TRBV7-2|.
CASSPGGLADLSYEQYF
>TRBV27|.
CASSLILAGGADEQFF
>TRBV9|few
CASSVAVDNSPLHF